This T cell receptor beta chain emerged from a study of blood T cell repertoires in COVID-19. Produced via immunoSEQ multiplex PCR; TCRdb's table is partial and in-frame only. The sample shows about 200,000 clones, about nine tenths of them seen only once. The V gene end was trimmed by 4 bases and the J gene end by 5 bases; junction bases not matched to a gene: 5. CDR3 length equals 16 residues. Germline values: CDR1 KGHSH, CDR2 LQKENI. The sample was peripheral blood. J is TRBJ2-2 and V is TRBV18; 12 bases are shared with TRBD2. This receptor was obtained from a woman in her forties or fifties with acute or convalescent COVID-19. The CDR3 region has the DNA TGTGCCAGCTCACACGAGACTAGCGGGGGAACCGGGGAGCTGTTTTTT. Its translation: CASSHETSGGTGELFF.